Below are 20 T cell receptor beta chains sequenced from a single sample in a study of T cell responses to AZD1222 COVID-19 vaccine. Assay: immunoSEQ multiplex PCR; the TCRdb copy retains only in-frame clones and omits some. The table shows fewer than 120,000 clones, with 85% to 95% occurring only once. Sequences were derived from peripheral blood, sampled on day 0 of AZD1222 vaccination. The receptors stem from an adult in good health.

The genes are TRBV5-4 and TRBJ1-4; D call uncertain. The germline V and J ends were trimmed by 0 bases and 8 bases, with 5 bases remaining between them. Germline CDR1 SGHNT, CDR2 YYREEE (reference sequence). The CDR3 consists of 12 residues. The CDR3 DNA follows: TGTGCCAGCAGCTTGGTTTCGGAAAAACTGTTTTTT. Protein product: CASSLVSEKLFF. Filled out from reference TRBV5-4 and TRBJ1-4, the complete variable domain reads ETGVTQSPTHLIKTRGQQVTLRCSSQSGHNTVSWYQQALGQGPQFIFQYYREEENGRGNFPPRFSGLQFPNYSSELNVNALELDDSALYLCASSLVSEKLFFGSGTQLSVL.

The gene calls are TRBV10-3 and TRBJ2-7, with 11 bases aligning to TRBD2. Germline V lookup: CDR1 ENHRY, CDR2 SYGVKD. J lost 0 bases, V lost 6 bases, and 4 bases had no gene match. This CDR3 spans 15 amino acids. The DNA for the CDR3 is TGTGCCATCAGCACTAGCGGGGGAAGCTCCTACGAGCAGTACTTC. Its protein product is CAISTSGGSSYEQYF.

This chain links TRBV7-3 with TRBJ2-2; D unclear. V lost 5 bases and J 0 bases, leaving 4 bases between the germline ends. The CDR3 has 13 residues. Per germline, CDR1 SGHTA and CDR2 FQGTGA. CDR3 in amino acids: CASSPSNTGELFF. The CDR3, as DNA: TGTGCCAGCAGCCCGTCGAACACCGGGGAGCTGTTTTTT. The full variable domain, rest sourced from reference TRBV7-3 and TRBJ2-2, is GAGVSQTPSNKVTEKGKYVELRCDPISGHTALYWYRQSLGQGPEFLIYFQGTGAADDSGLPNDRFFAVRPEGSVSTLKIQRTERGDSAVYLCASSPSNTGELFFGEGSRLTVL.

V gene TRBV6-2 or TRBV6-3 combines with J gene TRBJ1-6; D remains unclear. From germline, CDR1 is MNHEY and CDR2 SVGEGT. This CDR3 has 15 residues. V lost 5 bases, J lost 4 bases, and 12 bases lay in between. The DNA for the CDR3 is TGTGCCAGCAGTCCCCAAGCGGGTTATAATTCACCCCTCCACTTT. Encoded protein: CASSPQAGYNSPLHF.

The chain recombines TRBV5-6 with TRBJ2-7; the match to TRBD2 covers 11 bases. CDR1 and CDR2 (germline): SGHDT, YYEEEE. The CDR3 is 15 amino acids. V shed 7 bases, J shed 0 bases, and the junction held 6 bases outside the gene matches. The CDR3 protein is CASYQGTSGSYEQYF. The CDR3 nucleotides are TGTGCCAGCTACCAAGGGACTAGCGGCTCCTACGAGCAGTACTTC.

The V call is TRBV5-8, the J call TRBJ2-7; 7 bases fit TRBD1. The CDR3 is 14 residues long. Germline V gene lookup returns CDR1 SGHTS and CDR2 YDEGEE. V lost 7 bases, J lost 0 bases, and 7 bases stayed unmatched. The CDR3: CASGRDSNSYEQYF. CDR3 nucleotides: TGTGCCAGCGGAAGGGACAGCAACTCCTACGAGCAGTACTTC.

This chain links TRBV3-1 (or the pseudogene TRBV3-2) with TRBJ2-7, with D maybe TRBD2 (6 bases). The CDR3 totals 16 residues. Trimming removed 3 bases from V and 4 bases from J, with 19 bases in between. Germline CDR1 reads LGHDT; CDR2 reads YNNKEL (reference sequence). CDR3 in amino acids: CASSHVPGTPIYEQYF. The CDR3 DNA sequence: TGTGCCAGCAGCCATGTCCCCGGGACTCCGATATACGAGCAGTACTTC.

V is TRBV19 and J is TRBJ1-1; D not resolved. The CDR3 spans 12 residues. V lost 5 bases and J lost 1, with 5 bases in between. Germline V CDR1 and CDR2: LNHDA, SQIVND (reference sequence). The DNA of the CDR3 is TGTGCCAGTAGTTTCCAGAACACTGAAGCTTTCTTT. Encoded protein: CASSFQNTEAFF.

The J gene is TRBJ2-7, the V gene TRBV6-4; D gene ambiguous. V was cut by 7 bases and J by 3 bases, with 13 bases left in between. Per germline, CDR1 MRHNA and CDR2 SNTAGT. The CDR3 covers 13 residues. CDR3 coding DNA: TGTGCCAGCAATCGAACCAGGTTCTACGAGCAGTACTTC. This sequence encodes CASNRTRFYEQYF.

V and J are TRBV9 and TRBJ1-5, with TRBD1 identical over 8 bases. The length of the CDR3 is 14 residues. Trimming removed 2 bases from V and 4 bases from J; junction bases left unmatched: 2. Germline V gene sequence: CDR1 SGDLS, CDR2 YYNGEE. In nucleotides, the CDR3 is TGTGCCAGCAGCGTTGGGACAGGTAATCAGCCCCAGCATTTT. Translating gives CASSVGTGNQPQHF.

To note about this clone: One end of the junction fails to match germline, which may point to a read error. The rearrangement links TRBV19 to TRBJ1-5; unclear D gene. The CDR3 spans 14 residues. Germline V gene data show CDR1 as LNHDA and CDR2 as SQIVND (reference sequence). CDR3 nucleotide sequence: TGTGCCAGCGGGTTCACCCTGGAGAATCAACCCCAGCATTTT. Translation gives CASGFTLENQPQHF. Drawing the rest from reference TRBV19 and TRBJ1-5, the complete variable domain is DGGITQSPKYLFRKEGQNVTLSCEQNLNHDAMYWYRQDPGQGLRLIYYSQIVNDFQKGDIAEGYSVSREKKESFPLTVTSAQKNPTAFYLCASGFTLENQPQHFGDGTRLSIL.

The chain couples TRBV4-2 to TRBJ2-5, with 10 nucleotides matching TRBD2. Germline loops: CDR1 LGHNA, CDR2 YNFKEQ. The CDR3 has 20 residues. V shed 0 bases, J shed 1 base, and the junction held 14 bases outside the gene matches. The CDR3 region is CASSQDYVLVASGGQETQYF. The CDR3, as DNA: TGTGCCAGCAGCCAAGATTACGTCTTAGTGGCTAGCGGGGGCCAAGAGACCCAGTACTTC.

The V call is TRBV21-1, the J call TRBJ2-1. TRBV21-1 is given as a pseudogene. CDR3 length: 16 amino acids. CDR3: CASSPLRQLCYNEQFF. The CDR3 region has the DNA TGTGCCAGCAGCCCCCTAAGGCAACTCTGCTACAATGAGCAGTTCTTC.

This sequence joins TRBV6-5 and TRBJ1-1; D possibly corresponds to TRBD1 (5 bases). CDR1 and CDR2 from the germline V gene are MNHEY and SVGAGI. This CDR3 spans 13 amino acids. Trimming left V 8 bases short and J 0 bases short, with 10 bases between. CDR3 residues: CASGMTVNTEAFF. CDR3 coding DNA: TGTGCCAGCGGGATGACAGTGAACACTGAAGCTTTCTTT.

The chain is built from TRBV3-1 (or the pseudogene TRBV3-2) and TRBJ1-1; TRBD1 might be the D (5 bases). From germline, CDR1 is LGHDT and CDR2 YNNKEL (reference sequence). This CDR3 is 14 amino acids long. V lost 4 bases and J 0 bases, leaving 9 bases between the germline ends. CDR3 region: CASSRGVMNTEAFF. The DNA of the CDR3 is TGTGCCAGCAGCCGAGGGGTCATGAACACTGAAGCTTTCTTT.

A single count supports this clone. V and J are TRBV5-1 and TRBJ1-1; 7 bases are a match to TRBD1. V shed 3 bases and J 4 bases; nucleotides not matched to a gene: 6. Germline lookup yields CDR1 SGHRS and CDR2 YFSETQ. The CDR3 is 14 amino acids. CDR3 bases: TGCGCCAGCAGCTCGACAGGGTGGCTCACTGAAGCTTTCTTT. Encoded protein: CASSSTGWLTEAFF.

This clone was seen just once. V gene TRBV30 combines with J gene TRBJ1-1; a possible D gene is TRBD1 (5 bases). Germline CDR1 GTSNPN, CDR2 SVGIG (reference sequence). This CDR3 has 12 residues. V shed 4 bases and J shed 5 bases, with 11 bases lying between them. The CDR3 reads CAWTAGKTEAFF. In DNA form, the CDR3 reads TGTGCCTGGACGGCAGGGAAAACTGAAGCTTTCTTT.

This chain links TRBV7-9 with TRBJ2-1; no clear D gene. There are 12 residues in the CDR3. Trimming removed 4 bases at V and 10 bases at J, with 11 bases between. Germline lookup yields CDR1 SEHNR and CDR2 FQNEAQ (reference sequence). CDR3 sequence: CASSSLTGEQFF. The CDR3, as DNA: TGTGCCAGCAGCTCCTTAACTGGGGAGCAGTTCTTC.

The CDR3 sequence is CASSPRAAAQETQYF. The CDR3 DNA follows: TGTGCCAGCAGCCCACGGGCCGCCGCTCAAGAGACCCAGTACTTC. The rearrangement links TRBV3-1 (or the pseudogene TRBV3-2) to TRBJ2-5; D remains ambiguous. This CDR3 is 15 amino acids long. Deletions cut 4 bases from V and 2 bases from J, with 14 bases between. Germline loops: CDR1 LGHDT, CDR2 YNNKEL (reference sequence).

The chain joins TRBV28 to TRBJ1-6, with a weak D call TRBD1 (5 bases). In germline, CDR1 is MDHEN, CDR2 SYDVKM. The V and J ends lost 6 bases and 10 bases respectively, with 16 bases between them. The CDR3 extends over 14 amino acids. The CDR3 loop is CASRRRDLTSPLHF. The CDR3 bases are TGTGCCAGCAGACGCCGGGACCTCACCTCACCCCTCCACTTT. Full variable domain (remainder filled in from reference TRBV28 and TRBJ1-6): DVKVTQSSRYLVKRTGEKVFLECVQDMDHENMFWYRQDPGLGLRLIYFSYDVKMKEKGDIPEGYSVSREKKERFSLILESASTNQTSMYLCASRRRDLTSPLHFGNGTRLTVT.